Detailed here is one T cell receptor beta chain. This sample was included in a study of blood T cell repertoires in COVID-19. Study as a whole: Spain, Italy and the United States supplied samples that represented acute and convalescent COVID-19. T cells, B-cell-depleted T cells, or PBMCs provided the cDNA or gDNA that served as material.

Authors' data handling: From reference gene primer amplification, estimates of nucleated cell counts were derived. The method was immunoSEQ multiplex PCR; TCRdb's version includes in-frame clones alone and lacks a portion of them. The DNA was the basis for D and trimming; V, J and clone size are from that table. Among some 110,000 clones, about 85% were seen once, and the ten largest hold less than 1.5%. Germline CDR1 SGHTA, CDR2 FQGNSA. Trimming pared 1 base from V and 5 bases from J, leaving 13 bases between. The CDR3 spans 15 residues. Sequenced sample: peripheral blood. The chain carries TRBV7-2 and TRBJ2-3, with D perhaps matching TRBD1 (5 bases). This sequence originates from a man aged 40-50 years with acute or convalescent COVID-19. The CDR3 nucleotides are TGTGCCAGCAGCTTAGACGGACAAACGCGAGATACGCAGTATTTT. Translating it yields CASSLDGQTRDTQYF. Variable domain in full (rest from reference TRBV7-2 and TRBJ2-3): GAGVSQSPSNKVTEKGKDVELRCDPISGHTALYWYRQSLGQGLEFLIYFQGNSAPDKSGLPSDRFSAERTGGSVSTLTIQRTQQEDSAVYLCASSLDGQTRDTQYFGPGTRLTVL.